The TCR beta chain described here comes from a study of T cell repertoires in cytomegalovirus infection. Study in general: Both CMV infection and a matching HLA type were indicated by public TCR beta signatures.

Each CDR3 protein is one row after TCRdb ran MiXCR on the reads. The sample shows some 920,000 distinct CDR3 sequences, around 30% of them seen only once. This clonotype was detected only a few times. The antigen remains unidentified. Notes on the study in general: The ex vivo response was dominated by HLA-C-restricted CMV-specific TCR beta clonotypes.

The CDR3 runs to 16 residues. Germline values: CDR1 MNHEY, CDR2 SMNVEV (reference sequence). Trimming left V 4 bases short and J 0 bases short, with 13 bases between. Sample: cultured CD8+ T cells from PBMCs, taken from culture after CMV antigen stimulation. The sequence was collected from a human donor in good health (CMV status not recorded). Some clones in this sample may be carry-over from other donors' samples. V is TRBV27 and J is TRBJ1-5, with D possibly being TRBD1 (6 bases). The CDR3 nucleotides are TGTGCCAGCAGTTCCCTTGACAGGAATAGCAATCAGCCCCAGCATTTT. Translation gives CASSSLDRNSNQPQHF.